What follows are 27 T cell receptor beta chains derived from one specimen sequenced in a study of PD-1 blockade in classical Hodgkin lymphoma. The time point was: newly diagnosed, previously untreated cHL patient sample. Sequenced by immunoSEQ multiplex PCR; TCRdb stores in-frame clones only, minus some. The sample lists tens of thousands of clones; approximately 91% were seen once. Sequenced material: peripheral blood mononuclear cells (PBMCs). These receptors came from a human donor with classical Hodgkin lymphoma.

On this clone itself: Germline is not matched at one junction end, which may reflect a read error. The CDR3 is CAGRGGYVPGYTF. The DNA of the CDR3 is TGTGCCGGGAGGGGAGGGTACGTTCCTGGCTACACCTTC. The chain is built from TRBV30 and TRBJ1-2, with D possibly TRBD1 on 5 matching bases. Germline values: CDR1 GTSNPN, CDR2 SVGIG (reference sequence). The CDR3 runs 13 residues.

This sequence joins TRBV7-3 and TRBJ2-7, with 10 nucleotides matching TRBD2. Trimming cost V 5 bases and J 5 bases; bases outside gene matches: 6. The germline V gene has CDR1 SGHTA and CDR2 FQGTGA. The CDR3 length is 14 residues. The CDR3 coding sequence is TGTGCCAGCAGCCGAGCGGGAGGGCTCGACGAGCAGTACTTC. Its translation: CASSRAGGLDEQYF.

The V and J genes are TRBV6-1 and TRBJ1-3, with D possibly being TRBD1 (6 bases). This CDR3 has 15 amino acids. Germline V CDR1 and CDR2: MNHNS, SASEGT. V lost 2 bases and J 0 bases, leaving 8 bases between the germline ends. The CDR3 DNA sequence: TGTGCCAGCAGTGAACAGGGGACCTCTGGAAACACCATATATTTT. It codes for CASSEQGTSGNTIYF.

The chain recombines TRBV28 with TRBJ1-2; 9 nucleotides match TRBD1. Germline V gives CDR1 MDHEN, CDR2 SYDVKM. V lost 7 bases to trimming and J lost 1 base; unmatched junction nucleotides: 10. CDR3 length: 16 residues. In DNA form, the CDR3 reads TGTGCCAGCACCGGGACAGGGTTCACTTATAACTATGGCTACACCTTC. Translated, it gives CASTGTGFTYNYGYTF.

This chain connects TRBV7-3 to TRBJ2-1; 7 bases map to TRBD2. V gave up 2 bases and J gave up 7 bases; unmatched junction bases: 2. Germline CDR1 reads SGHTA; CDR2 reads FQGTGA. CDR3 length equals 13 residues. CDR3 sequence (DNA): TGTGCCAGCAGCTTAGGCGGGAGTAATGAGCAGTTCTTC. Translation: CASSLGGSNEQFF. Variable domain in full (rest from reference TRBV7-3 and TRBJ2-1): GAGVSQTPSNKVTEKGKYVELRCDPISGHTALYWYRQSLGQGPEFLIYFQGTGAADDSGLPNDRFFAVRPEGSVSTLKIQRTERGDSAVYLCASSLGGSNEQFFGPGTRLTVL.

The V gene is TRBV10-2, the J gene TRBJ1-1; no firm D call. Germline lookup yields CDR1 WSHSY and CDR2 SAAADI. CDR3 length: 11 amino acids. Trimming removed 10 bases from V and 0 bases from J, with 6 bases in between. CDR3 protein: CATEMNTEAFF. In DNA form, the CDR3 reads TGCGCCACCGAGATGAACACTGAAGCTTTCTTT.

The chain combines TRBV7-9 with TRBJ2-1; TRBD1 aligns across 8 bases. The CDR3 totals 16 residues. J gave up 7 bases and V 1 base, and 9 bases lay outside the gene matches. Per germline, CDR1 SEHNR and CDR2 FQNEAQ (reference sequence). This CDR3 reads CASSLVTMDRVNEQFF. The DNA of the CDR3 is TGTGCCAGCAGCTTAGTGACCATGGACAGGGTGAATGAGCAGTTCTTC.

The rearrangement joins TRBV6-7 to TRBJ2-1; tentative D call: TRBD2 (6 bases). TRBV6-7 is marked as an open reading frame, function uncertain. The CDR3 is made up of 19 amino acids. V dropped 0 bases and J dropped 0 bases, with 18 bases sitting between them. CDR3 amino acids: CASSYSGGKRGSSYNEQFF. The CDR3 bases are TGTGCCAGCAGTTACTCCGGGGGAAAGAGGGGAAGCTCCTACAATGAGCAGTTCTTC.

The V and J genes are TRBV6-6 and TRBJ2-4; the D gene is possibly TRBD2 (7 bases). CDR3 size: 14 residues. Trimming shortened V by 8 bases and J by 6 bases, and 17 bases separated the two germline ends. The germline gives CDR1 MNHNY, CDR2 SVGAGI (reference sequence). The CDR3 sequence: CASGGARVINIQYF. DNA of the CDR3: TGTGCCAGCGGGGGGGCCCGCGTCATAAACATTCAGTACTTC.

The CDR3 loop is CAISEGALISTDTQYF. DNA for the CDR3: TGTGCCATCAGTGAGGGGGCTCTGATAAGCACAGATACGCAGTATTTT. The rearrangement links TRBV10-3 to TRBJ2-3, with a possible D match to TRBD1 (5 bases). The length of the CDR3 is 16 residues. The V and J ends lost 2 bases and 0 bases respectively, with 12 bases between them. CDR1 ENHRY and CDR2 SYGVKD come from the germline V gene.

The CDR3 region is CASQPGQGSNYGYTF. Here the CDR3 DNA reads TGTGCCAGTCAACCGGGACAGGGTTCTAACTATGGCTACACCTTC. The rearrangement links TRBV5-4 to TRBJ1-2; TRBD1 agrees at 9 bases. Germline-derived CDR1 and CDR2 are SGHNT and YYREEE (reference sequence). This CDR3 comprises 15 residues. Trimming cost V 8 bases and J 0 bases; bases outside gene matches: 8. Full variable domain (missing parts from reference TRBV5-4 and TRBJ1-2): ETGVTQSPTHLIKTRGQQVTLRCSSQSGHNTVSWYQQALGQGPQFIFQYYREEENGRGNFPPRFSGLQFPNYSSELNVNALELDDSALYLCASQPGQGSNYGYTFGSGTRLTVV.

The chain carries TRBV19 and TRBJ1-1; no definite D call. Per the germline V gene, CDR1 is LNHDA and CDR2 is SQIVND (reference sequence). The CDR3 loop spans 12 amino acids. V shed 3 bases and J shed 10 bases, with 12 bases lying between them. As DNA, the CDR3 is TGTGCCAGTAGTATTCGGGCTTTAGGAGCTTTCTTT. Its translation: CASSIRALGAFF.

V gene TRBV18 combines with J gene TRBJ2-2, with D perhaps TRBD1 or TRBD2 (5 bases each). CDR1 is KGHSH and CDR2 is LQKENI in the germline V gene. This CDR3 has 13 amino acids. V was shortened by 4 bases and J by 7 bases, with 10 bases between the two germline ends. The CDR3 loop is CASSRLGDGELFF. CDR3 sequence (DNA): TGTGCCAGCTCACGTTTGGGGGACGGGGAGCTGTTTTTT.

The chain is built from TRBV19 and TRBJ2-7; 10 positions agree with TRBD1. CDR3 length: 16 amino acids. The germline CDR1 and CDR2 sequences are LNHDA and SQIVND (reference sequence). Unmatched junction bases numbered 15, after V lost 6 bases and J lost 7 bases. CDR3 in amino acids: CASRDYGTGDSGEQYF. CDR3 DNA: TGTGCCAGTAGAGATTACGGGACAGGGGACTCCGGTGAGCAGTACTTC.

This chain connects TRBV5-4 to TRBJ2-2; 10 bases line up with TRBD2. The CDR3 has 16 residues. Germline CDR1 reads SGHNT; CDR2 reads YYREEE (reference sequence). V was clipped by 1 base and J by 5 bases; unmatched bases: 5. The CDR3 nucleotides read TGTGCCAGCAGCTTGCTAGCGGGAGAATGGACCGGGGAGCTGTTTTTT. Translated, it gives CASSLLAGEWTGELFF.

The chain has TRBV2 and TRBJ2-3, with TRBD1 matching 7 bases. Germline values: CDR1 SNHLY, CDR2 FYNNEI. The J segment lost 6 bases and the V segment lost 6 bases, leaving 9 bases of the junction unmatched. The CDR3 consists of 14 residues. The CDR3 sequence: CASRLTGASDTQYF. CDR3 coding DNA: TGTGCCAGCAGGTTAACAGGGGCGTCCGATACGCAGTATTTT.

The chain links TRBV27 to TRBJ1-2, with D perhaps TRBD1 (6 bases). CDR3 length equals 14 residues. Per the germline V gene, CDR1 is MNHEY and CDR2 is SMNVEV (reference sequence). Trimming left V 6 bases short and J 2 bases short, with 13 bases between. In DNA, the CDR3 is TGTGCCAGCAGACCACAGGGTTCAAACTATGGCTACACCTTC. It encodes CASRPQGSNYGYTF.

This clone was seen just once. The V call is TRBV15, the J call TRBJ2-2; 9 bases are a match to TRBD2. The CDR3 is made up of 19 amino acids. J was trimmed by 6 bases and V by 0 bases; bases with no gene match: 14. CDR1 and CDR2 from the germline V gene are LNHNV and YYDKDF (reference sequence). CDR3 loop: CATSRDLVAGVRYAGELFF. CDR3 sequence (DNA): TGTGCCACCAGCAGAGATCTTGTAGCGGGAGTGAGGTACGCCGGGGAGCTGTTTTTT.

The rearrangement uses TRBV11-2 and TRBJ2-7; D is perhaps TRBD1 (6 bases). With 3 bases removed from V and 6 bases from J, the gap between germline ends came to 18 bases. From germline, CDR1 is SGHAT and CDR2 FQNNGV. This CDR3 comprises 15 residues. Here the CDR3 DNA reads TGTGCCAGCAGCTTTGGACAGACCCGACCCCCCGAGCAGTACTTC. As protein: CASSFGQTRPPEQYF.

CDR3 loop: CASSQAPTALGTDTQYF. The CDR3 DNA reads TGTGCCAGCAGCCAAGCCCCTACAGCCCTGGGCACAGATACGCAGTATTTT. The V gene is TRBV7-9, the J gene TRBJ2-3; no clear D. This CDR3 has 17 amino acids. V was pared by 5 bases and J by 1 base, with 19 bases between. The germline CDR1 and CDR2 sequences are SEHNR and FQNEAQ (reference sequence).

The chain combines TRBV14 with TRBJ1-3; no clear D gene. Trimming shortened V by 4 bases and J by 2 bases, and 15 bases separated the two germline ends. The CDR3 length is 16 residues. From germline, CDR1 is SGHDN and CDR2 FVKESK. The CDR3 DNA reads TGTGCCAGCAGCCCCGGAGCCTACCCCCCTGGAAACACCATATATTTT. This translates into CASSPGAYPPGNTIYF. Looking up the rest from reference TRBV14 and TRBJ1-3 gives the full variable domain: EAGVTQFPSHSVIEKGQTVTLRCDPISGHDNLYWYRRVMGKEIKFLLHFVKESKQDESGMPNNRFLAERTGGTYSTLKVQPAELEDSGVYFCASSPGAYPPGNTIYFGEGSWLTVV.

The rearrangement uses TRBV6-1 and TRBJ1-5; TRBD1 might be the D (5 bases). CDR3 length: 13 amino acids. Germline CDR1 and CDR2: MNHNS and SASEGT. Trimming removed 4 bases from V and 5 bases from J, with 9 bases in between. As DNA, the CDR3 is TGTGCCAGCAGTGGACAGACTTATCAGCCCCAGCATTTT. Protein product: CASSGQTYQPQHF.

The rearrangement uses TRBV2 and TRBJ2-1, with 7 bases lining up with TRBD2. The junction had 3 bases not matched to a gene; V was cut back by 7 bases and J by 0 bases. This CDR3 spans 14 amino acids. Germline V gene sequence: CDR1 SNHLY, CDR2 FYNNEI. The CDR3 spells CASMSGASYNEQFF. CDR3 nucleotide sequence: TGTGCCAGCATGAGCGGGGCCTCCTACAATGAGCAGTTCTTC.

CDR3 amino acids: CASSSYQGTEAFF. CDR3 sequence (DNA): TGTGCCAGTAGTTCATACCAGGGCACTGAAGCTTTCTTT. The V gene is TRBV19, the J gene TRBJ1-1; D is perhaps TRBD1 (5 bases). Trimming took 5 bases from V and 4 from J, leaving 11 bases between them. This CDR3 spans 13 amino acids. CDR1 is LNHDA, CDR2 SQIVND, per germline (reference sequence).

This chain uses TRBV5-1 with TRBJ2-5, with D perhaps TRBD1 or TRBD2 (5 bases each). Germline V gene lookup returns CDR1 SGHRS and CDR2 YFSETQ. V lost 4 bases to trimming and J lost 1 base, with 14 bases between them. This CDR3 is built from 15 residues. CDR3 loop: CASSGGSGIQETQYF. The CDR3 DNA reads TGCGCCAGCAGCGGGGGATCGGGTATCCAAGAGACCCAGTACTTC. Full variable domain (outside the CDR3, taken from reference TRBV5-1 and TRBJ2-5): KAGVTQTPRYLIKTRGQQVTLSCSPISGHRSVSWYQQTPGQGLQFLFEYFSETQRNKGNFPGRFSGRQFSNSRSEMNVSTLELGDSALYLCASSGGSGIQETQYFGPGTRLLVL.

The gene calls are TRBV5-1 and TRBJ2-1; TRBD2 matches at 7 bases. The CDR3 extends over 14 amino acids. CDR1 and CDR2 from the germline V gene are SGHRS and YFSETQ. Germline trimming cut 4 bases from V and 6 bases from J; bases unmatched to any gene: 7. The CDR3 sequence: CASSNGLEGNEQFF. Written as DNA, the CDR3 is TGCGCCAGCAGCAATGGACTAGAGGGCAATGAGCAGTTCTTC. The complete variable domain, with remaining parts taken from reference TRBV5-1 and TRBJ2-1, reads KAGVTQTPRYLIKTRGQQVTLSCSPISGHRSVSWYQQTPGQGLQFLFEYFSETQRNKGNFPGRFSGRQFSNSRSEMNVSTLELGDSALYLCASSNGLEGNEQFFGPGTRLTVL.

J is TRBJ2-2 and V is TRBV27, with D unresolved. This CDR3 is 12 amino acids long. CDR1 and CDR2 from the germline V gene are MNHEY and SMNVEV (reference sequence). V lost 3 bases and J lost 4, with 3 bases in between. The CDR3 reads CASSFPTGELFF. In nucleotides, the CDR3 is TGTGCCAGCAGTTTCCCCACCGGGGAGCTGTTTTTT.